This T cell receptor (beta chain) was observed in a study of lymphopenia after photon versus proton radiotherapy. TCRdb keeps only in-frame clones here, not all; method: immunoSEQ multiplex PCR. The table has approximately 30,000 clones, around four fifths seen once; the top ten hold approximately 4%. The CDR3 covers 14 residues. V gave up 3 bases and J gave up 5 bases, with 11 bases separating them. Germline V gives CDR1 LNHDA, CDR2 SQIVND (reference sequence). The receptor comes from a woman aged 45-60 years with pancreatic cancer. The source was peripheral blood, collected from a patient treated with photon-based radiotherapy. The V call is TRBV19, the J call TRBJ1-5, with D possibly being TRBD1 (5 bases). The CDR3 sequence is CASSIGGSYQPQHF. The CDR3 coding sequence is TGTGCCAGTAGTATTGGGGGGTCCTATCAGCCCCAGCATTTT.